This TCR beta chain emerged from a study of T-cell memory formation after mild COVID-19. Germline assignment: CDR1 MNHEY and CDR2 SVGAGI. This CDR3 contains 14 residues. V was clipped by 2 bases and J by 4 bases, with 8 bases between them. TCRdb ran MiXCR on the 5' RACE reads and lists one entry per CDR3 protein. This table has over 300,000 distinct CDR3 sequences, 20% to 25% appearing once. This clonotype originated in a man in his late teens or twenties who had mild COVID-19 (a few samples of this study predate the infection). Cell type and time point are not known. V usage is TRBV6-5 and J usage is TRBJ2-2; D remains ambiguous. What was sequenced was PBMCs or a T cell subset sorted from them (not recorded which). This chain's CDR3 is CASSYARSTGELFF. The CDR3 bases are TGTGCCAGCAGTTACGCTAGGTCCACCGGGGAGCTGTTTTTT.